The TCR beta chain under discussion was sequenced for a study of blood T cells in healthy people across ages. V gave up 0 bases and J gave up 8 bases, with 17 bases separating them. CDR1 and CDR2 (germline): DFQATT, SNEGSKA (reference sequence). The length of the CDR3 is 15 residues. There are a few counts of this clonotype. Combining a sample-barcoded 5' primer with a J-beta primer mix, a second PCR ran for roughly 6 to 12 cycles. A single record per CDR3 protein comes from TCRdb applying MiXCR to the 5' RACE reads. The data show some 1.4 million distinct CDR3 sequences, with roughly 40% seen just once and roughly 7.9% held by the top ten.

Material for sequencing was blood. The rearrangement links TRBV20-1 to TRBJ2-1; D possibly matches TRBD1 or TRBD2 (5 bases each). This receptor was identified in a woman in her late teens or twenties in good health. The CDR3 reads CSARDPGPRGDEQFF. CDR3 DNA sequence: TGCAGTGCTAGAGATCCGGGACCGAGGGGCGATGAGCAGTTCTTC.